The 26 T cell receptor beta chains listed next were all sequenced from one sample in a study of blood T cell repertoires in COVID-19. This table comes from immunoSEQ multiplex PCR, and its TCRdb copy is limited to in-frame clones, with some not included. This sample has 150,000 to 250,000 clones, with about 85% found just once. Material for sequencing was peripheral blood. The receptors originated from a woman aged 40 to 55 with COVID-19, enrolled during active disease.

V gene TRBV11-3 combines with J gene TRBJ2-2; perhaps TRBD1 as D (5 bases). The V gene's germline CDR1 is SGHNT and CDR2 YENEEA. Trimming shortened V by 1 base and J by 8 bases, and 8 bases separated the two germline ends. The CDR3 has 13 amino acids. The DNA of the CDR3 is TGTGCCAGCAGCTTAGTACAGGAGGGGGAGCTGTTTTTT. Its protein product is CASSLVQEGELFF. Full variable domain (outside the CDR3, taken from reference TRBV11-3 and TRBJ2-2): EAGVVQSPRYKIIEKKQPVAFWCNPISGHNTLYWYLQNLGQGPELLIRYENEEAVDDSQLPKDRFSAERLKGVDSTLKIQPAELGDSAVYLCASSLVQEGELFFGEGSRLTVL.

This chain joins TRBV7-3 and TRBJ2-3; D is unclear. The CDR3 spans 17 residues. The V gene's germline CDR1 is SGHTA and CDR2 FQGTGA. Trimming shortened V by 4 bases and J by 0 bases, and 17 bases separated the two germline ends. CDR3: CASSSGGSLRSTDTQYF. DNA for the CDR3: TGTGCCAGCAGCTCCGGCGGTTCCCTCCGTAGCACAGATACGCAGTATTTT.

CDR3: CASSLLRSSGANVLTF. In DNA form, the CDR3 reads TGTGCCAGCAGTTTATTGCGGAGCTCTGGGGCCAACGTCCTGACTTTC. This chain links TRBV28 with TRBJ2-6; D is unresolved. Germline CDR1 MDHEN, CDR2 SYDVKM. This CDR3 contains 16 residues. The ends were cut back, 1 base at V and 0 bases at J, with 7 bases in the middle.

The chain links TRBV28 to TRBJ2-7; perhaps TRBD1 as D (6 bases). Germline loops: CDR1 MDHEN, CDR2 SYDVKM. V was pared by 7 bases and J by 2 bases, with 15 bases between. This CDR3 is 14 amino acids long. The CDR3 nucleotides read TGTGCCAGCACCGAGACAACAGGGACCTACGAGCAGTACTTC. The encoded protein is CASTETTGTYEQYF.

This rearrangement joins TRBV19 to TRBJ1-5; TRBD1 matches at 10 bases. Trimming at V came to 8 bases and at J to 4 bases, leaving 8 bases not matched to a gene. Germline loops: CDR1 LNHDA, CDR2 SQIVND (reference sequence). The CDR3 length is 15 residues. CDR3 sequence (DNA): TGTGCCAGTCAGTGGGGACAGGGGCCAAATCAGCCCCAGCATTTT. It translates to CASQWGQGPNQPQHF.

In this sample, this clone turned up once. The CDR3 loop reads CASSQRQGPGNTIYF. Here the CDR3 DNA reads TGTGCCAGCAGTCAACGGCAGGGGCCTGGAAACACCATATATTTT. The chain recombines TRBV7-2 with TRBJ1-3; possibly TRBD1 for D (6 bases). Trimming removed 6 bases at V and 2 bases at J, with 14 bases between. Germline lookup yields CDR1 SGHTA and CDR2 FQGNSA. The CDR3 contains 15 residues.

On this clone: Other DNA sequences in this sample translate to the same CDR3. The chain carries TRBV7-8 and TRBJ2-3; 9 bases map to TRBD1. Germline trimming cut 5 bases from V and 2 bases from J; bases unmatched to any gene: 5. Germline lookup yields CDR1 SGHVS and CDR2 FQNEAQ. This CDR3 is 15 amino acids long. Here the CDR3 reads CASSLDRGSTDTQYF. The CDR3 DNA sequence: TGTGCCAGCAGCCTGGACAGGGGCTCCACAGATACGCAGTATTTT.

The rearrangement links TRBV19 to TRBJ1-1; the match to TRBD1 covers 8 bases. Trimming cost V 4 bases and J 6 bases; bases outside gene matches: 7. The CDR3 contains 14 residues. The germline CDR1 and CDR2 sequences are LNHDA and SQIVND (reference sequence). CDR3 sequence: CASSTGTGYAEAFF. CDR3 coding DNA: TGTGCCAGTAGTACCGGGACAGGTTACGCTGAAGCTTTCTTT.

Concerning this clone: Other DNA sequences from this sample encode an identical CDR3 as well. V gene TRBV19 combines with J gene TRBJ2-3; 7 bases are shared with TRBD2. This CDR3 region has 13 residues. V trimming: 9 bases; J trimming: 1 base; junction bases outside the gene matches: 4. Germline V lookup: CDR1 LNHDA, CDR2 SQIVND (reference sequence). The CDR3 sequence: CASRGVGTDTQYF. DNA of the CDR3: TGTGCCAGCCGGGGGGTGGGCACAGATACGCAGTATTTT.

This chain uses TRBV5-5 with TRBJ2-2; 9 nucleotides line up with TRBD1. The germline V gene has CDR1 SGHKS and CDR2 YYEKEE (reference sequence). With V trimmed by 5 bases and J by 7 bases, 9 bases remained unmatched. The CDR3 is made up of 15 amino acids. CDR3 in DNA: TGTGCCAGCAGTCAACAGGGGGCGCACGTCGGGGAGCTGTTTTTT. Translation: CASSQQGAHVGELFF.

CDR3 in amino acids: CASGQKTLTGNTEAFF. The CDR3 DNA is TGTGCCTCAGGACAAAAGACTCTAACGGGGAACACTGAAGCTTTCTTT. V gene TRBV27 combines with J gene TRBJ1-1, with TRBD1 as a possible D gene (5 bases). Germline V gives CDR1 MNHEY, CDR2 SMNVEV (reference sequence). The CDR3 is 16 amino acids. The germline V and J ends were trimmed by 11 bases and 1 base, with 23 bases remaining between them.

The genes are TRBV5-1 and TRBJ2-3, with 7 nucleotides matching TRBD2. Germline V lookup: CDR1 SGHRS, CDR2 YFSETQ. The J segment lost 5 bases and the V segment lost 0 bases, leaving 3 bases of the junction unmatched. The CDR3 is made up of 14 amino acids. The CDR3, as DNA: TGCGCCAGCAGCTTGGGGGGACTACAAGATACGCAGTATTTT. The encoded protein is CASSLGGLQDTQYF.

The CDR3 loop is CSASGGVNQPQHF. Here the CDR3 DNA reads TGCAGCGCCTCTGGGGGGGTCAATCAGCCCCAGCATTTT. The chain recombines TRBV29-1 with TRBJ1-5, with D possibly being TRBD1 (5 bases). This CDR3 comprises 13 residues. V lost 7 bases, J lost 3 bases, and 13 bases lay in between. In germline, CDR1 is SQVTM, CDR2 ANQGSEA.

This clone is judged medium-sized. This specimen includes other DNA sequences encoding the same CDR3. V is TRBV7-2 and J is TRBJ2-1; 13 positions agree with TRBD2. This CDR3 is built from 16 residues. With V trimmed by 1 base and J by 4 bases, 1 base remained unmatched. CDR1 SGHTA and CDR2 FQGNSA come from the germline V gene. CDR3 sequence reads: CASSLGTSGGYNEQFF. The CDR3 DNA sequence: TGTGCCAGCAGCTTAGGGACTAGCGGGGGTTACAATGAGCAGTTCTTC.

The chain uses TRBV9 and TRBJ1-1, with 7 bases matching TRBD1. J was trimmed by 0 bases and V by 4 bases; bases with no gene match: 6. The CDR3 length is 15 residues. The germline V gene has CDR1 SGDLS and CDR2 YYNGEE. The CDR3 loop reads CASSIDRDVNTEAFF. The CDR3 region has the DNA TGTGCCAGCAGCATCGACAGGGACGTGAACACTGAAGCTTTCTTT.

The genes are TRBV5-1 and TRBJ1-3; D is unclear. The CDR3 totals 15 residues. The V gene lost 6 bases and the J gene lost 0 bases, with 13 bases spanning the gap. From germline, CDR1 is SGHRS and CDR2 YFSETQ. In DNA, the CDR3 is TGCGCCAGCACTAGCGGACCCATCTCTGGAAACACCATATATTTT. Translation gives CASTSGPISGNTIYF.

The chain couples TRBV5-1 to TRBJ1-2, with D perhaps TRBD1 (5 bases). Germline loops: CDR1 SGHRS, CDR2 YFSETQ. The CDR3 extends over 14 amino acids. V lost 1 base, J lost 6 bases, and 13 bases lay in between. CDR3 sequence reads: CASSLFQGGDGYTF. The CDR3 DNA is TGCGCCAGCAGCTTGTTTCAGGGTGGAGATGGCTACACCTTC.

This chain connects TRBV18 to TRBJ2-3; 12 bases are shared with TRBD2. The germline V gene encodes CDR1 KGHSH and CDR2 LQKENI. The junction had 3 bases not matched to a gene; V was cut back by 6 bases and J by 2 bases. This CDR3 has 15 residues. CDR3 coding DNA: TGTGCCAGCTCTAGACTAGCGGGAGACACAGATACGCAGTATTTT. It is translated as CASSRLAGDTDTQYF.

The chain couples TRBV2 to TRBJ2-2; 8 bases fit TRBD1. J lost 5 bases, V lost 5 bases, and 4 bases had no gene match. This CDR3 has 14 residues. Germline CDR1 reads SNHLY; CDR2 reads FYNNEI. The CDR3 region is CASSRDRGTGELFF. In nucleotides, the CDR3 is TGTGCCAGCAGTAGAGACAGGGGAACCGGGGAGCTGTTTTTT.

The chain combines TRBV3-1 (or the pseudogene TRBV3-2) with TRBJ2-5; 7 bases fit TRBD2. Germline V gene lookup returns CDR1 LGHDT and CDR2 YNNKEL (reference sequence). CDR3 length: 16 amino acids. V dropped 0 bases and J dropped 4; count of bases not matched to a gene: 8. DNA for the CDR3: TGTGCCAGCAGCCAAGACCCCGCGGGAGAGGGAGAGACCCAGTACTTC. Translated: CASSQDPAGEGETQYF.

The chain links TRBV5-1 to TRBJ1-2; the match to TRBD1 covers 7 bases. V was pared by 5 bases and J by 1 base, with 2 bases of the junction left unmatched. The CDR3 is 13 amino acids. Germline CDR1 is SGHRS and CDR2 is YFSETQ. CDR3 residues: CASRGQDNYGYTF. DNA of the CDR3: TGCGCCAGCAGAGGACAGGATAACTATGGCTACACCTTC.

This clone was observed a handful of times. The chain couples TRBV5-5 to TRBJ1-5; D ambiguous. Germline CDR1 and CDR2: SGHKS and YYEKEE (reference sequence). The CDR3 sequence is 14 residues long. Trimming left V 0 bases short and J 7 bases short, with 11 bases between. CDR3 sequence reads: CASSLEGSEQPQHF. The CDR3 DNA follows: TGTGCCAGCAGCTTGGAAGGCAGCGAGCAGCCCCAGCATTTT.

This chain connects TRBV5-1 to TRBJ1-5; the match to TRBD1 covers 8 bases. The CDR3 extends over 15 amino acids. Germline V CDR1 and CDR2: SGHRS, YFSETQ. J lost 2 bases, V lost 3 bases, and 4 bases had no gene match. The CDR3 DNA sequence: TGCGCCAGCAGCTGGACGACAGGGGGCAATCAGCCCCAGCATTTT. It specifies CASSWTTGGNQPQHF.

This clone was detected only a few times. The rearrangement links TRBV7-2 to TRBJ1-2; 7 bases map to TRBD1. V trimming: 0 bases; J trimming: 8 bases; junction bases outside the gene matches: 6. Germline CDR1 SGHTA, CDR2 FQGNSA. This CDR3 contains 14 residues. The CDR3 DNA reads TGTGCCAGCAGCTTAGCCGGGACAGCCTTAGGCTACACCTTC. This codes for CASSLAGTALGYTF.

The chain is built from TRBV15 and TRBJ1-1; a possible D gene is TRBD1 (6 bases). V lost 1 base to trimming and J lost 0 bases, with 9 bases between them. Looked up from germline, CDR1 is LNHNV and CDR2 is YYDKDF (reference sequence). The CDR3 has 15 residues. CDR3 sequence reads: CATSRAQGMNTEAFF. The CDR3 nucleotides read TGTGCCACCAGCAGAGCTCAGGGGATGAACACTGAAGCTTTCTTT.

This clone has only a few counts. The gene calls are TRBV19 and TRBJ1-4, with unresolved D. CDR3 size: 15 residues. Trimming stripped 5 bases from V and 7 bases from J, with 17 bases between. The germline CDR1 and CDR2 sequences are LNHDA and SQIVND (reference sequence). The CDR3 nucleotides are TGTGCCAGTAGTCCCACCAGTGCCCATCCTGAAAAACTGTTTTTT. Translation gives CASSPTSAHPEKLFF.